This entry lists 22 T cell receptor beta chains sequenced from one sample in a study of T-cell reconstitution after alpha-beta-depleted transplantation in children. During its preparation, the TCRbeta library received unique molecular identifiers. MiXCR, applied by TCRdb to the PCR reads, yields one record per CDR3 protein. In the table there are hundreds of thousands of distinct CDR3 sequences, approximately 9.8% of which are singletons. Sequenced material: PBMCs from the stem cell graft donor, taken from the stem cell graft. All receptors come from a human donor who donated a stem cell graft to a child with SCID.

There are many counts of this clonotype. J is TRBJ2-1 and V is TRBV5-1; no clear D gene. V shed 4 bases and J shed 9 bases, with 14 bases lying between them. The CDR3 loop spans 13 amino acids. Germline V gene lookup returns CDR1 SGHRS and CDR2 YFSETQ. CDR3 sequence reads: CASSKHPGGEQFF. The CDR3 region has the DNA TGCGCCAGCAGCAAGCATCCGGGTGGTGAGCAGTTCTTC. The full variable domain, rest sourced from reference TRBV5-1 and TRBJ2-1, is KAGVTQTPRYLIKTRGQQVTLSCSPISGHRSVSWYQQTPGQGLQFLFEYFSETQRNKGNFPGRFSGRQFSNSRSEMNVSTLELGDSALYLCASSKHPGGEQFFGPGTRLTVL.

The chain links TRBV5-1 to TRBJ1-5; 8 bases are a match to TRBD1. Unmatched junction bases numbered 8, after V lost 0 bases and J lost 0 bases. The germline V gene encodes CDR1 SGHRS and CDR2 YFSETQ. This CDR3 has 18 residues. CDR3 sequence reads: CASSLGTGGTDSNQPQHF. The CDR3 DNA is TGCGCCAGCAGCTTGGGTACAGGGGGGACCGATAGCAATCAGCCCCAGCATTTT.

This chain links TRBV6-5 with TRBJ2-3; 10 positions agree with TRBD2. CDR3 length equals 16 residues. CDR1 and CDR2 from the germline V gene are MNHEY and SVGAGI. Trimming took 2 bases from V and 1 from J; bases not matched to a gene: 3. The DNA of the CDR3 is TGTGCCAGCAGTTACACCCTAGCGGGGGGCACAGATACGCAGTATTTT. Translated, it gives CASSYTLAGGTDTQYF.

This clonotype appeared a few times. This chain joins TRBV15 and TRBJ1-5; 9 positions agree with TRBD1. Germline values: CDR1 LNHNV, CDR2 YYDKDF (reference sequence). The CDR3 sequence is 14 residues long. V shed 4 bases, J shed 7 bases, and the junction held 5 bases outside the gene matches. CDR3 sequence: CATSMGQGGQPQHF. In nucleotides, the CDR3 is TGTGCCACCAGCATGGGACAGGGCGGGCAGCCCCAGCATTTT.

The chain combines TRBV11-1 with TRBJ1-1, with D unclear. This CDR3 region has 13 residues. In germline, CDR1 is SGHAT, CDR2 FQDESV (reference sequence). Between the trimmed V and J ends, which lost 3 bases and 1 base, there was a span of 6 bases. DNA of the CDR3: TGTGCCAGCAGCTTCTTCGCGAACACTGAAGCTTTCTTT. Its protein is CASSFFANTEAFF.

This clonotype has only a few counts. This chain uses TRBV7-9 with TRBJ1-5; D remains unclear. The germline CDR1 and CDR2 sequences are SEHNR and FQNEAQ (reference sequence). The CDR3 spans 13 residues. V shed 1 base and J shed 9 bases, with 10 bases lying between them. CDR3 nucleotide sequence: TGTGCCAGCAGCTTAGAGGCTCAAGGGCCCCAGCATTTT. Amino acid sequence: CASSLEAQGPQHF.

This clonotype appeared many times. This sequence joins TRBV14 and TRBJ2-1, with 8 bases lining up with TRBD2. With V trimmed by 1 base and J by 7 bases, 6 bases remained unmatched. Germline CDR1 reads SGHDN; CDR2 reads FVKESK. The CDR3 is 15 residues long. The CDR3 bases are TGTGCCAGCAGCCAAGCTGCGGGGGGCGGAAATGAGCAGTTCTTC. Translated: CASSQAAGGGNEQFF.

The chain joins TRBV13 to TRBJ2-4, with 11 bases that match TRBD1. From germline, CDR1 is PRHDT and CDR2 FYEKMQ (reference sequence). The junction had 5 bases not matched to a gene; V was cut back by 0 bases and J by 16 bases. CDR3 size: 13 residues. The CDR3, as DNA: TGTGCCAGCAGCTTAGGACCGGACAGGGGGCTATACTTC. Its protein product is CASSLGPDRGLYF.

This clonotype was seen a handful of times. The V gene is TRBV5-4, the J gene TRBJ1-1, with unresolved D. Trimming removed 1 base from V and 4 bases from J, with 17 bases in between. The CDR3 is 16 amino acids. Germline V gene lookup returns CDR1 SGHNT and CDR2 YYREEE (reference sequence). CDR3 loop: CASSLIVSHGATEAFF. The CDR3 bases are TGTGCCAGCAGCTTGATCGTCTCTCACGGTGCCACTGAAGCTTTCTTT.

This clonotype has just a few counts. The chain links TRBV5-1 to TRBJ1-1; D not certain. Germline V CDR1 and CDR2: SGHRS, YFSETQ. V was clipped by 4 bases and J by 4 bases, with 11 bases between them. The CDR3 spans 13 residues. The DNA of the CDR3 is TGCGCCAGCAGCCGGTCCTACGGCACTGAAGCTTTCTTT. Translation gives CASSRSYGTEAFF.

This clonotype was observed a handful of times. The rearrangement uses TRBV5-1 and TRBJ2-7; TRBD1 might be the D (5 bases). Germline-derived CDR1 and CDR2 are SGHRS and YFSETQ. V gave up 0 bases and J gave up 3 bases, with 10 bases separating them. CDR3 length: 14 residues. CDR3 nucleotides: TGCGCCAGCAGCTTGGAAACCACAGGCTACGAGCAGTACTTC. Protein sequence: CASSLETTGYEQYF.

This clonotype was detected a few times. V usage is TRBV28 and J usage is TRBJ2-3; 11 bases fit TRBD2. CDR3 length: 16 amino acids. V gave up 5 bases and J gave up 6 bases; unmatched junction bases: 10. The germline CDR1 and CDR2 sequences are MDHEN and SYDVKM. The CDR3 nucleotides are TGTGCCAGCAGTGTAGCGGGGGGGCGCTCAAAGGATACGCAGTATTTT. It encodes CASSVAGGRSKDTQYF.

V gene TRBV19 combines with J gene TRBJ2-3, with TRBD1 identical over 9 bases. The J segment lost 0 bases and the V segment lost 5 bases, leaving 12 bases of the junction unmatched. The CDR3 spans 18 residues. Germline loops: CDR1 LNHDA, CDR2 SQIVND (reference sequence). This CDR3 reads CASSAPWTGARSTDTQYF. The CDR3 DNA sequence: TGTGCCAGTAGTGCTCCATGGACAGGGGCCAGAAGCACAGATACGCAGTATTTT.

This clonotype was observed a handful of times. V usage is TRBV12-3 or TRBV12-4 and J usage is TRBJ1-1, with D perhaps matching TRBD1 (6 bases). The CDR3 extends over 13 amino acids. Trimming shortened V by 6 bases and J by 6 bases, and 14 bases separated the two germline ends. The DNA for the CDR3 is TGTGCCAGCAGGGAGAGGGGGGAGGCTGAAGCTTTCTTT. The encoded protein is CASRERGEAEAFF.

This clonotype was counted only a few times. V and J are TRBV2 and TRBJ2-7; D uncertain. This CDR3 has 11 amino acids. Germline lookup yields CDR1 SNHLY and CDR2 FYNNEI. V lost 8 bases to trimming and J lost 7 bases, with 12 bases between them. The DNA of the CDR3 is TGTGCCAGCGGTTTATCTGGGGAGCAGTACTTC. It yields the protein CASGLSGEQYF.

The chain joins TRBV11-2 to TRBJ1-2; 9 bases fit TRBD1. The germline V gene encodes CDR1 SGHAT and CDR2 FQNNGV. Trimming at V came to 1 base and at J to 7 bases, leaving 1 base not matched to a gene. The CDR3 covers 13 residues. In DNA, the CDR3 is TGTGCCAGCAGCTTAGGGGGACAGGGTGGCTACACCTTC. Protein: CASSLGGQGGYTF.

There are a few counts of this clonotype. The chain uses TRBV20-1 and TRBJ1-2, with unresolved D. Germline CDR1 and CDR2: DFQATT and SNEGSKA (reference sequence). The length of the CDR3 is 14 residues. The V and J ends lost 7 bases and 0 bases respectively, with 15 bases between them. As DNA, the CDR3 is TGCAGTGTAGAGGACGAGGGAACTAACTATGGCTACACCTTC. Amino acids: CSVEDEGTNYGYTF.

The V gene is TRBV5-1, the J gene TRBJ2-6; tentative D call: TRBD1 (5 bases). The CDR3 has 16 amino acids. Trimming took 4 bases from V and 0 from J, leaving 11 bases between them. Germline-derived CDR1 and CDR2 are SGHRS and YFSETQ. This CDR3 is CASSLDSVSGANVLTF. The CDR3 DNA follows: TGCGCCAGCAGCCTAGACAGTGTCTCTGGGGCCAACGTCCTGACTTTC.

This clonotype was seen a handful of times. J is TRBJ2-3 and V is TRBV6-1, with 10 bases fitting TRBD2. Germline lookup yields CDR1 MNHNS and CDR2 SASEGT. The V and J ends lost 6 bases and 6 bases, in that order; junction bases with no gene match: 9. CDR3 length: 15 residues. CDR3 bases: TGTGCCAGCAGACCCAAGCGGGGGGGCTCGGATACGCAGTATTTT. Translation: CASRPKRGGSDTQYF.

The chain couples TRBV6-1 to TRBJ2-2; 11 nucleotides line up with TRBD2. CDR3 length: 17 residues. After removal of 5 bases from V and 3 bases from J, the junction contained 8 bases not matched to a gene. The germline V gene has CDR1 MNHNS and CDR2 SASEGT. CDR3 residues: CASSLRGLAGYTGELFF. CDR3 coding DNA: TGTGCCAGCAGTCTCAGAGGACTAGCGGGTTACACCGGGGAGCTGTTTTTT.

This clonotype has at least ten counts. V and J are TRBV14 and TRBJ2-2, with 8 bases matching TRBD2. With 8 bases clipped from V and 5 bases from J, the junction kept 10 bases outside the gene matches. The CDR3 runs to 15 residues. Germline V gives CDR1 SGHDN, CDR2 FVKESK. The CDR3 region is CASASGGAGTGELFF. The CDR3 coding sequence is TGTGCCAGCGCCTCCGGGGGGGCCGGGACCGGGGAGCTGTTTTTT. The full variable domain, in which reference TRBV14 and TRBJ2-2 provide the parts outside the CDR3, is EAGVTQFPSHSVIEKGQTVTLRCDPISGHDNLYWYRRVMGKEIKFLLHFVKESKQDESGMPNNRFLAERTGGTYSTLKVQPAELEDSGVYFCASASGGAGTGELFFGEGSRLTVL.

Turning to this clonotype: A read error may explain this, as a much larger clone is one base away. The V call is TRBV5-1, the J call TRBJ1-1, with unresolved D. In germline, CDR1 is SGHRS, CDR2 YFSETQ. CDR3 length: 14 amino acids. The CDR3 spells CDSSLEAAYTEAFF. The CDR3 DNA is TGCGACAGCAGCTTGGAAGCAGCATACACTGAAGCTTTCTTT.